This entry lists 24 T cell receptor beta chains sequenced from one sample in a study of blood T cell repertoires in COVID-19. The method was immunoSEQ multiplex PCR; TCRdb's version includes in-frame clones alone and lacks a portion of them. Of about 160,000 clones listed, around 80% are singletons. The sequenced sample was peripheral blood. The receptors were gathered from a human donor with acute or convalescent COVID-19. The donor label of this sample is uncertain.

This clone was counted only a few times. The gene calls are TRBV6-1 and TRBJ1-2; maybe TRBD1 (6 bases). The V and J ends lost 0 bases and 4 bases respectively, with 12 bases between them. CDR3 length equals 15 residues. Per the germline V gene, CDR1 is MNHNS and CDR2 is SASEGT. CDR3 sequence: CASSEAVTGLYGYTF. In DNA form, the CDR3 reads TGTGCCAGCAGTGAAGCAGTGACAGGTCTCTATGGCTACACCTTC.

This chain joins TRBV18 and TRBJ1-1; D is unresolved. Germline V gives CDR1 KGHSH, CDR2 LQKENI. Trimming cost V 2 bases and J 2 bases, with 9 bases left between them. CDR3 length: 14 amino acids. The CDR3 DNA reads as TGTGCCAGCTCACCAGCGCAGGCCAACACTGAAGCTTTCTTT. It yields the protein CASSPAQANTEAFF.

The chain is built from TRBV5-6 and TRBJ2-4, with D unclear. V was shortened by 0 bases and J by 9 bases, with 13 bases between the two germline ends. This CDR3 region has 14 residues. Germline loops: CDR1 SGHDT, CDR2 YYEEEE. DNA of the CDR3: TGTGCCAGCAGCTTGGGTATCTGGCATGGCATTCAGTACTTC. Protein product: CASSLGIWHGIQYF.

The chain has TRBV30 and TRBJ1-6, with TRBD1 identical over 7 bases. J lost 8 bases, V lost 3 bases, and 4 bases had no gene match. Germline V gene lookup returns CDR1 GTSNPN and CDR2 SVGIG (reference sequence). The CDR3 loop spans 13 amino acids. The CDR3 reads CAWRRDSDSPLHF. The CDR3 DNA reads as TGTGCCTGGAGGCGGGACAGTGATTCACCCCTCCACTTT.

The chain recombines TRBV4-3 with TRBJ1-4, with 8 bases that match TRBD1. This CDR3 region has 16 residues. Germline V gene sequence: CDR1 LGHNA, CDR2 YSLEER. The J segment lost 7 bases and the V segment lost 0 bases, leaving 7 bases of the junction unmatched. The CDR3 DNA sequence: TGCGCCAGCAGCCAAGAAGCAGGGGGCGCGATTGAAAAACTGTTTTTT. The encoded protein is CASSQEAGGAIEKLFF.

The CDR3 protein is CASRDPGADTQYF. The CDR3 bases are TGCGCCAGCAGAGATCCGGGGGCAGATACGCAGTATTTT. This rearrangement joins TRBV5-1 to TRBJ2-3; TRBD2 is a possible D gene (6 bases). CDR3 length equals 13 residues. Germline assignment: CDR1 SGHRS and CDR2 YFSETQ. With 5 bases removed from V and 4 bases from J, the gap between germline ends came to 11 bases. The variable domain in full, completed from reference TRBV5-1 and TRBJ2-3, reads KAGVTQTPRYLIKTRGQQVTLSCSPISGHRSVSWYQQTPGQGLQFLFEYFSETQRNKGNFPGRFSGRQFSNSRSEMNVSTLELGDSALYLCASRDPGADTQYFGPGTRLTVL.

CDR3 amino acids: CASSANGDYGYTF. The CDR3 DNA is TGTGCCAGCAGTGCAAACGGGGACTATGGCTACACCTTC. The V gene is TRBV6-4, the J gene TRBJ1-2; no definite D call. The V and J ends lost 4 bases and 3 bases respectively, with 9 bases between them. CDR3 length: 13 amino acids. CDR1 is MRHNA, CDR2 SNTAGT, per germline.

The gene calls are TRBV28 and TRBJ2-5, with D possibly TRBD2 on 7 matching bases. The CDR3 runs 13 residues. Germline-derived CDR1 and CDR2 are MDHEN and SYDVKM. Deletions cut 4 bases from V and 7 bases from J, with 13 bases between. The CDR3 nucleotides read TGTGCCAGCAGTTCACAGGGAGGGGGGACCCAGTACTTC. It is translated as CASSSQGGGTQYF.

This chain links TRBV20-1 with TRBJ2-7; unclear D gene. CDR3 length: 11 amino acids. Germline CDR1 is DFQATT and CDR2 is SNEGSKA (reference sequence). V was pared by 4 bases and J by 2 bases, with 6 bases between. CDR3 residues: CSAKRTYEQYF. DNA of the CDR3: TGCAGTGCTAAGCGCACCTACGAGCAGTACTTC.

This chain uses TRBV19 with TRBJ2-5, with a weak D call TRBD2 (5 bases). Germline CDR1 is LNHDA and CDR2 is SQIVND (reference sequence). This CDR3 is built from 14 residues. Trimming stripped 5 bases from V and 5 bases from J, with 15 bases between. CDR3 coding DNA: TGTGCCAGTAGTGATACCGGGATGCGGGAGACCCAGTACTTC. This encodes CASSDTGMRETQYF.

The chain carries TRBV30 and TRBJ1-2; D not certain. Trimming took off 2 bases at V and 4 bases at J, with 14 bases between the two ends. Germline lookup yields CDR1 GTSNPN and CDR2 SVGIG (reference sequence). This CDR3 has 14 amino acids. CDR3 sequence: CAWSMSEGSYGYTF. In nucleotides, the CDR3 is TGTGCCTGGAGTATGAGCGAGGGTTCCTATGGCTACACCTTC.

The chain links TRBV10-1 to TRBJ1-5; a possible D gene is TRBD1 (5 bases). Trimming shortened V by 3 bases and J by 1 base, and 10 bases separated the two germline ends. Germline assignment: CDR1 WNHNN and CDR2 SYGVQD (reference sequence). The CDR3 consists of 15 residues. The CDR3 is CASSDRAPSNQPQHF. The CDR3 DNA sequence: TGCGCCAGCAGTGACAGGGCACCCAGCAATCAGCCCCAGCATTTT.

The sample holds one count of this clone. This chain links TRBV7-2 with TRBJ2-7, with D uncertain. Per the germline V gene, CDR1 is SGHTA and CDR2 is FQGNSA. CDR3 size: 13 residues. With 6 bases removed from V and 3 bases from J, the gap between germline ends came to 12 bases. DNA of the CDR3: TGTGCCAGCAGGCCTACAGTACTCTACGAGCAGTACTTC. It codes for CASRPTVLYEQYF.

The V and J genes are TRBV7-9 and TRBJ2-2; possibly TRBD2 for D (5 bases). This CDR3 region has 16 residues. Trimming cost V 4 bases and J 6 bases, with 18 bases left between them. Germline assignment: CDR1 SEHNR and CDR2 FQNEAQ (reference sequence). The CDR3 sequence is CASSSSSGDNPGELFF. The DNA for the CDR3 is TGTGCCAGCAGCTCCTCCTCCGGGGATAATCCCGGGGAGCTGTTTTTT. The whole variable domain, remainder taken from reference TRBV7-9 and TRBJ2-2, is DTGVSQNPRHKITKRGQNVTFRCDPISEHNRLYWYRQTLGQGPEFLTYFQNEAQLEKSRLLSDRFSAERPKGSFSTLEIQRTEQGDSAMYLCASSSSSGDNPGELFFGEGSRLTVL.

The chain couples TRBV2 to TRBJ1-5, with a weak D call TRBD1 (5 bases). The CDR3 has 14 residues. The germline gives CDR1 SNHLY, CDR2 FYNNEI. The V end was cut by 3 bases, the J end by 3 bases, with 9 bases between. CDR3 nucleotides: TGTGCCAGCAGTGATCAGGGTGACAATCAGCCCCAGCATTTT. Its protein product is CASSDQGDNQPQHF.

The chain couples TRBV18 to TRBJ2-5, with TRBD2 matching over 11 bases. CDR3 size: 16 residues. The junction had 5 bases not matched to a gene; V was cut back by 3 bases and J by 2 bases. Germline V gene sequence: CDR1 KGHSH, CDR2 LQKENI. CDR3 sequence (DNA): TGTGCCAGCTCACCCTTGACTAGCGGGGCACAAGAGACCCAGTACTTC. Encoded protein: CASSPLTSGAQETQYF.

This clone was observed a single time. The chain uses TRBV7-2 and TRBJ2-7, with 8 bases aligning to TRBD2. Unmatched junction bases numbered 5, after V lost 5 bases and J lost 2 bases. This CDR3 has 14 residues. Per the germline V gene, CDR1 is SGHTA and CDR2 is FQGNSA. CDR3 amino acids: CASSVSGGAYEQYF. The CDR3 coding sequence is TGTGCCAGCAGCGTTTCCGGGGGGGCCTACGAGCAGTACTTC.

This chain uses TRBV5-1 with TRBJ1-2, with 8 bases aligning to TRBD1. Germline values: CDR1 SGHRS, CDR2 YFSETQ. V shed 4 bases, J shed 5 bases, and the junction held 4 bases outside the gene matches. The CDR3 loop spans 13 amino acids. The CDR3 DNA reads as TGCGCCAGCAGCCAGGGGGCGAGGTATGGCTACACCTTC. Protein: CASSQGARYGYTF.

The chain couples TRBV19 to TRBJ2-5; D remains unclear. The V and J ends lost 4 bases and 2 bases respectively, with 14 bases between them. The germline CDR1 and CDR2 sequences are LNHDA and SQIVND (reference sequence). CDR3 length equals 15 residues. This CDR3 is CASSNYGGGQETQYF. The CDR3 DNA reads TGTGCCAGTAGTAACTACGGCGGCGGACAAGAGACCCAGTACTTC. Filled out from reference TRBV19 and TRBJ2-5, the complete variable domain reads DGGITQSPKYLFRKEGQNVTLSCEQNLNHDAMYWYRQDPGQGLRLIYYSQIVNDFQKGDIAEGYSVSREKKESFPLTVTSAQKNPTAFYLCASSNYGGGQETQYFGPGTRLLVL.

V usage is TRBV7-9 and J usage is TRBJ1-2, with D unresolved. CDR1 and CDR2 (germline): SEHNR, FQNEAQ (reference sequence). Trimming took 1 base from V and 11 from J, leaving 5 bases between them. This CDR3 is built from 10 residues. The CDR3 DNA follows: TGTGCCAGCAGCTTAGTCTTATACACCTTC. Protein product: CASSLVLYTF.

This sequence joins TRBV5-1 and TRBJ2-5, with a possible D match to TRBD1 (5 bases). In germline, CDR1 is SGHRS, CDR2 YFSETQ. CDR3 length: 13 residues. Trimming pared 2 bases from V and 4 bases from J, leaving 9 bases between. The DNA for the CDR3 is TGCGCCAGCAGCTTCCAGGGCACAGAGACCCAGTACTTC. Encoded protein: CASSFQGTETQYF.

The chain has TRBV3-1 (or the pseudogene TRBV3-2) and TRBJ2-1, with 8 positions matching TRBD2. V lost 4 bases, J lost 7 bases, and 9 bases stayed unmatched. The CDR3 contains 15 residues. Germline V gene lookup returns CDR1 LGHDT and CDR2 YNNKEL (reference sequence). The CDR3: CASSPGVAGTNEQFF. The CDR3 bases are TGTGCCAGCAGCCCCGGAGTAGCGGGGACTAATGAGCAGTTCTTC.

In nucleotides, the CDR3 is TGCAGCGTTGATCTGAAGACTTACCAAGAGACCCAGTACTTC. Translation gives CSVDLKTYQETQYF. This chain joins TRBV29-1 and TRBJ2-5; D ambiguous. The CDR3 has 14 residues. Germline V gives CDR1 SQVTM, CDR2 ANQGSEA. The V gene lost 3 bases and the J gene lost 0 bases, with 11 bases spanning the gap.

The CDR3: CASSPYQGADNSPLHF. The DNA of the CDR3 is TGTGCCAGCTCCCCTTATCAGGGGGCAGATAATTCACCCCTCCACTTT. The chain has TRBV18 and TRBJ1-6, with 8 nucleotides matching TRBD1. Germline CDR1 is KGHSH and CDR2 is LQKENI. The V and J ends lost 6 bases and 5 bases, in that order; junction bases with no gene match: 9. The CDR3 spans 16 residues.